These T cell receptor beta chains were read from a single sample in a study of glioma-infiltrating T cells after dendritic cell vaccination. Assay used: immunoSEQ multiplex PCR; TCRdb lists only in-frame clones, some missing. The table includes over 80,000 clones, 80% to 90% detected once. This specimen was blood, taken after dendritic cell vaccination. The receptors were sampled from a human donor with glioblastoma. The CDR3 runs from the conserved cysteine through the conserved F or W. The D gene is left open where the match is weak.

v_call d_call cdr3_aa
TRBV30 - CAWNTGYHEQFF
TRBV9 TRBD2 CASSPPGRTSFGELFF
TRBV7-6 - CASSLGQTGANVLTF
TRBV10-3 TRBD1 CAIKQGETNYGYTF
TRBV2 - CASSEWSLLGTGQRFGYTF
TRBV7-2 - CASSLVRGGQPQHF
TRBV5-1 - CASRRGGESTEAFF
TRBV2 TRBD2 CASGGDSSSYEQYF
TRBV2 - CASLVAGQYYEQYF
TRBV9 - CASRRSGDYGYTF
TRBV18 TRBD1 CASSPGTAGNTIYF
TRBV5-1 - CASSLAGVGTSEKLFF
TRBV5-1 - CASSLVSGVGEAFF
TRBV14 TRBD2 CASRTTGTSGGNEQFF
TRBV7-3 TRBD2 CASSLRLPGTGLAESLAKNIQYF
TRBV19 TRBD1 CASSPRQGALNEQFF
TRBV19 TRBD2 CASSGGTSGGIQETQYF
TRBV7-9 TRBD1 CASSPGQVGTSGNTIYF
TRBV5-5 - CASSLVATENYGYTF
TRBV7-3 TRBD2 CASSLGTSGSSEQFF
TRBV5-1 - CASSLAGSTGELFF
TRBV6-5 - CASSYAGGAGYGYTF
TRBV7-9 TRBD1 CASSGQGFSNQPQHF
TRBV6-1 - CASSRGGSNQPQHF
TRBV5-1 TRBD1 CASSLGTGANSPLHF
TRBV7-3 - CASSPYRASNYGYTF
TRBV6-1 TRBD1 CASSRDRGTGYGYTF
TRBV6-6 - CASSLDTDYGYTF
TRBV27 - CASSFQARSGSNQPQHF
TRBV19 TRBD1 CASSGQGAQPQHF
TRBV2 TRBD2 CASSLGLAGEQYF
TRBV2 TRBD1 CATTGERAAEKLFF
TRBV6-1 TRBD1 CASSRSQGELGEQYF
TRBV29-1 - CSVDGGSGNTIYF
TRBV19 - CASSIQGSHTEAFF